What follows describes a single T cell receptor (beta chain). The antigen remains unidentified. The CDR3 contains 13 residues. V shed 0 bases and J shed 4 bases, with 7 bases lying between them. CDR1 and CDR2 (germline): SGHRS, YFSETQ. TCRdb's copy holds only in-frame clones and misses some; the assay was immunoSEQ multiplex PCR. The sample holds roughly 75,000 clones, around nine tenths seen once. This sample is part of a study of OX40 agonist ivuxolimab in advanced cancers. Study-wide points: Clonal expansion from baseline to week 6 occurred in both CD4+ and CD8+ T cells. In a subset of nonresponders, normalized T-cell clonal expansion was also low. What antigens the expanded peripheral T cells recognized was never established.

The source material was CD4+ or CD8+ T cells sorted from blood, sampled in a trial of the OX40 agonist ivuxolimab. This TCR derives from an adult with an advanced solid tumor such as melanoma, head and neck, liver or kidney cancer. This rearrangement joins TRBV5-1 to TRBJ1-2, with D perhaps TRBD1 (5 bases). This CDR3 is CASSLGQIYGYTF. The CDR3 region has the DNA TGCGCCAGCAGCTTGGGACAGATCTATGGCTACACCTTC.